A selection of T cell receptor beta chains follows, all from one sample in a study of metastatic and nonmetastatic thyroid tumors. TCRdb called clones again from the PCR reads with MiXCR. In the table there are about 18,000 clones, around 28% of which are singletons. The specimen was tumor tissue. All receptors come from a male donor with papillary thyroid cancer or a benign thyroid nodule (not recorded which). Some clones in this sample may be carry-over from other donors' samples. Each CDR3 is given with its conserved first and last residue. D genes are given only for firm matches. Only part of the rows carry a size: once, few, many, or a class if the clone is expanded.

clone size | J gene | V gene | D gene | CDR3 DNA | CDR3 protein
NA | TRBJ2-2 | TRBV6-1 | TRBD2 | TGTGCCAGCAGCCAATCTAGGCGGGGGGGGGAGCTGTTTTTT | CASSQSRRGGELFF
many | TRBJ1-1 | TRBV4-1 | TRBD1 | TGCGCCAGCAGCCCCATGACAGGGCCCCCTGAAGCTTTCTTT | CASSPMTGPPEAFF
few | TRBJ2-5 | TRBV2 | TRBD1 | TGCGCCAGCAGGATACGACAGGGGGCCCGGGAGACCCAGTACTTC | CASRIRQGARETQYF
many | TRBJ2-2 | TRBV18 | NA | TGTGCCAGCTCACCACGCGTCGGTTCCGGGGAGCTGTTTTTT | CASSPRVGSGELFF
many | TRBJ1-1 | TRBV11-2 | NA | TGTGCCAGCAGCTTAGGTACCAGGGTAAAAGACACTGAAGCTTTCTTT | CASSLGTRVKDTEAFF
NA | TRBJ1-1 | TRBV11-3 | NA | TGTGCCAGCAGCCGCGGGGGTTTTAATGAAGCTTTCTTT | CASSRGGFNEAFF
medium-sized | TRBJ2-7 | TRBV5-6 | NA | TGTGCCAGCAGCTCGTTTTACGAGCAGTACTTC | CASSSFYEQYF
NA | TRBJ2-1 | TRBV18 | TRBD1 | TGTGCCAGCTCACCAGGCTGGGACAGAGCCTACAATGAGCAGTTCTTC | CASSPGWDRAYNEQFF
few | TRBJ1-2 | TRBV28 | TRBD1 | TGTGCCAGCACAGGATCATTAGGGGGCGTCTTCTATGGCTACACCTTC | CASTGSLGGVFYGYTF
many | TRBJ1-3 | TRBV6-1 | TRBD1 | TGTGCCAGTGAACAGGGGAACTCTGGAAACACCATATATTTT | CASEQGNSGNTIYF
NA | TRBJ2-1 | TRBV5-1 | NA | TGCGCCAGCAGCTTGGGCATTCACAATGAGCAGTTCTTC | CASSLGIHNEQFF
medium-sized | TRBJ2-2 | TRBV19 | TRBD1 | TGTGCCAGTAGTCTCACAGGGGACAACACCGGGGAGCTGTTTTTT | CASSLTGDNTGELFF
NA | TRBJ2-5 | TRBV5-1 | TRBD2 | TGCGCCAGCAGCTACGGGGGGGTTGAGACCCAGTACTTC | CASSYGGVETQYF
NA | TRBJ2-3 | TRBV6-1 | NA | TGTGCCAGCAGTGAATTGCTTATAAGCGGCCTTAACACAGATACGCAGTATTTT | CASSELLISGLNTDTQYF
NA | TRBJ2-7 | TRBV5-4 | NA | TGTGCCAGCAGCTTTGGCAGTTCCTACGAGCAGTACTTC | CASSFGSSYEQYF
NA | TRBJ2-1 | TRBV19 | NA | TGTGCCAGTAGTATCAGGCGGGACAATGAGCAGTTCTTC | CASSIRRDNEQFF
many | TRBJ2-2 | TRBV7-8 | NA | TGTGCCAGGCCGCAGATAGGCTCGAACACCGGGGAGCTGTTTTTT | CARPQIGSNTGELFF
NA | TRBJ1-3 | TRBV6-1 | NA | TGTGCCAGCAGCCCCACTCTAGGTCCTTCTGGAAACACCATATATTTT | CASSPTLGPSGNTIYF
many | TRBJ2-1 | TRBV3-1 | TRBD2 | TGTGCCAGCAGCCAAGATTTGCTAGCGGGGGACAATTTCTACAATGAGCAGTTCTTC | CASSQDLLAGDNFYNEQFF
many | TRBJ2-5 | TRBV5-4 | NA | TGTGCCAGCAGCTTACAGGGAAACCAAGAGACCCAGTACTTC | CASSLQGNQETQYF
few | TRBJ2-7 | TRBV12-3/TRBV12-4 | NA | TGTACCAGCCGGGACCGATCCGAGCAGTACTTC | CTSRDRSEQYF
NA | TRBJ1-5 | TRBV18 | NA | TGTGCCAGCTCACCAGACAGAGGAGGCAATCAGCCCCAGCATTTT | CASSPDRGGNQPQHF
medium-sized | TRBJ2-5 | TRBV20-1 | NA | TGCAGTGCTAGAGAGGCACGCCGAAGGTACTTC | CSAREARRRYF
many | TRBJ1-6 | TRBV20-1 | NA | TGCAGTGCTAGAGGTTTGGGGGGGGGATTAAATTCACCCCTCCACTTT | CSARGLGGGLNSPLHF
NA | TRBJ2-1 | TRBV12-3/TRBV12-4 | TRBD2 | TGTGCCAGCAAGGGACTAGCGGGAGCGCATGAGCAGTTCTTC | CASKGLAGAHEQFF
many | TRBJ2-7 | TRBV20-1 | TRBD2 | TGCAGTGCTAACGGACTAGCGGGAGGCCCTCCTCCCTACGAGCAGTACTTC | CSANGLAGGPPPYEQYF
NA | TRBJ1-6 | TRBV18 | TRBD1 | TGTGCCAGCTCACCACCCGGGACAGGGGGTTCACCCCTCCACTTT | CASSPPGTGGSPLHF
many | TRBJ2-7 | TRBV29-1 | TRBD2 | TGCAGCGTAACCCAGGCGGGGGCCTACGAGCAGTACTTC | CSVTQAGAYEQYF
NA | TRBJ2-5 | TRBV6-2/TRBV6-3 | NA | TGTGCCAGCAGCCCTTACCGGGAGACCCAGTACTTC | CASSPYRETQYF
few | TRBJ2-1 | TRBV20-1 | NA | TGCAGTGCTAGTGATAAATGGGGGTCGAGGACCACCAATGAGCAGTTCTTC | CSASDKWGSRTTNEQFF
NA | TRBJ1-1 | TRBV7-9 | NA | TGTGCCAGCATCTTAAGGCCCACTGCAGCTTTCTTT | CASILRPTAAFF
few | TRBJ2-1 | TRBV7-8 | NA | TGTGCCAGCAGCTGGGGACCGGCCAGCTACAATGAGCAGTTCTTC | CASSWGPASYNEQFF
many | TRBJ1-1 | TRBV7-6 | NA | TGTGCCAGCAGCTTAAATCGCGGAGGGAACACTGAAGCTTTCTTT | CASSLNRGGNTEAFF
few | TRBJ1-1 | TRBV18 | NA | TGTGCCAGCTCACCAGGGGCAGTAATTACTGAAGCTTTCTTT | CASSPGAVITEAFF
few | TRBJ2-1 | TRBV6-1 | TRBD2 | TGTGCCAGCAGTCGGTGGACTAGCGGATACAATGAGCAGTTCTTC | CASSRWTSGYNEQFF
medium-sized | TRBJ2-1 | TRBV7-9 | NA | TGTGCCAGCAGCTTATTTACCGAGGGGCAGTTCTTC | CASSLFTEGQFF
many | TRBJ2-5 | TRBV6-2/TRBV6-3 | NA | TGTGCCAGCAGCCAAACACAGTACCAAGAGACCCAGTACTTC | CASSQTQYQETQYF
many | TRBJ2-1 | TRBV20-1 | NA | TGCAGTGGGATAGCGGAGCATGAGCAGTTCTTC | CSGIAEHEQFF
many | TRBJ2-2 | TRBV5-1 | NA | TGCGCCAGCAGCAGATCAGTCGGGGGCCTAATAACACCCGGGGAGCTGTTTTTT | CASSRSVGGLITPGELFF
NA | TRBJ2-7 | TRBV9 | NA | TGTGCCAGCAGCGTAGGCTCGACCGCCCCCCGGGCCCACGAGCAGTACTTC | CASSVGSTAPRAHEQYF
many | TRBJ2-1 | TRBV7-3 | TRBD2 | TGTGCCAGCAGCCCGGGACTAGCCCGAGACAATGAGCAGTTCTTC | CASSPGLARDNEQFF
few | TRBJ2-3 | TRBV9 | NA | TGTGCCAGCAGCCCCAGCCTCGAACGGAGCACAGATACGCAGTATTTT | CASSPSLERSTDTQYF
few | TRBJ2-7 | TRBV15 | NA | TGTGCCACCAGCAGTGGGGGCCTTGAGCAGTACTTC | CATSSGGLEQYF
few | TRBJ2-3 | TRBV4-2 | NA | TGTGCCAGCAGCCGCCTGAGGGAGCGGAGCACAGATACGCGGTATTTT | CASSRLRERSTDTRYF
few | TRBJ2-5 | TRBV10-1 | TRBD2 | TGCGCCAGCAGTGAAACTAGCGGGGATTATTTGGAGACCCAGTACTTC | CASSETSGDYLETQYF
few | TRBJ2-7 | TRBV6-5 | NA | TGTGCCAGCAGTTACAGGGAAGGTGGCGACGAGCAGTACTTC | CASSYREGGDEQYF
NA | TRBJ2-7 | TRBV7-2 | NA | TGTGCCAGCAGCCAGGGTGTCGGGGGCCACGAGCAGTACTTC | CASSQGVGGHEQYF
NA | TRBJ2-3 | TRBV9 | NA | TGTGCCAGCAGCGTGCCCCCGAACTCAGATACGCAGTATTTT | CASSVPPNSDTQYF
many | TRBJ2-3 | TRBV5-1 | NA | TGCGCCAGCAGCTTGGAACGGGGGGCTATCACAGATACGCAGTATTTT | CASSLERGAITDTQYF
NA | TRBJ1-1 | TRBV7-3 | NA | TGTGCCAGCAGAATAACAGGGACTGCTGAAGCTTTCTTT | CASRITGTAEAFF
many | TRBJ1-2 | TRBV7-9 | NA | TGTGCCAGCAGCGTAAAGACAGTACCCGATGGCTACACCTTC | CASSVKTVPDGYTF
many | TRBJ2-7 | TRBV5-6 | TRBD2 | TGTGCCAGCAGCTTCTTCACGGGAGGGACCTACGAGCAGTACTTC | CASSFFTGGTYEQYF
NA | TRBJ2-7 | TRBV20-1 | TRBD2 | TGCAGTGCTAGAGAGGCTAGCGGCCGCTACGAGCAGTACTTC | CSAREASGRYEQYF